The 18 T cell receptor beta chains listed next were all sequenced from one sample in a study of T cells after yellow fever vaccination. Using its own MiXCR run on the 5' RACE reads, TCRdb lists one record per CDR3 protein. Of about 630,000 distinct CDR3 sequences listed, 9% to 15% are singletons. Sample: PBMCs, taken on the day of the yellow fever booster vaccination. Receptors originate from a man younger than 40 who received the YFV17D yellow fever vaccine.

The CDR3 loop reads CASSEGGTVLYGYTF. Written as DNA, the CDR3 is TGTGCCAGCAGTGAGGGCGGGACAGTCCTCTATGGCTACACCTTC. V gene TRBV25-1 combines with J gene TRBJ1-2; 7 nucleotides align to TRBD1. Germline V gene data show CDR1 as MGHDK and CDR2 as SYGVNS. J was trimmed by 4 bases and V by 3 bases; bases with no gene match: 8. This CDR3 region has 15 residues.

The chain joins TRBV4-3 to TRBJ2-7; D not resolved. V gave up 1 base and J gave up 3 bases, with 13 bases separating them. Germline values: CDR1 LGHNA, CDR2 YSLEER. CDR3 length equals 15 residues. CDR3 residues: CASSQGFQAIYEQYF. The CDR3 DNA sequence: TGCGCCAGCAGCCAAGGCTTCCAAGCAATCTACGAGCAGTACTTC.

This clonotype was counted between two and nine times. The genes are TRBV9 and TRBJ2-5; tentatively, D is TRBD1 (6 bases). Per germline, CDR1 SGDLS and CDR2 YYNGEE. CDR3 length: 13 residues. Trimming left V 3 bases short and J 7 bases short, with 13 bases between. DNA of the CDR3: TGTGCCAGCAGCGCCGGGACAACGGGGACCCAGTACTTC. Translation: CASSAGTTGTQYF.

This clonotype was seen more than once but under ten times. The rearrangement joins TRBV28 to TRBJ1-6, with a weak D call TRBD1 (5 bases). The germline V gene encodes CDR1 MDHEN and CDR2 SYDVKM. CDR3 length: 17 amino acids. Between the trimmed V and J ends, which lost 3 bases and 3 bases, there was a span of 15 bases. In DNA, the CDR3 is TGTGCCAGCAGTTTCGGAAGCAGGGCGATCTATAATTCACCCCTCCACTTT. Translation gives CASSFGSRAIYNSPLHF.

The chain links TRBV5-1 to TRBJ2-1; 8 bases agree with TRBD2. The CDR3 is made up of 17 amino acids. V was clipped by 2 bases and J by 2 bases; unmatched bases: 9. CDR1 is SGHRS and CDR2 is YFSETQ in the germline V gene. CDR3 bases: TGCGCCAGCAGCTTCGGATCTGGTAGCGGGGCCTACAATGAGCAGTTCTTC. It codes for CASSFGSGSGAYNEQFF.

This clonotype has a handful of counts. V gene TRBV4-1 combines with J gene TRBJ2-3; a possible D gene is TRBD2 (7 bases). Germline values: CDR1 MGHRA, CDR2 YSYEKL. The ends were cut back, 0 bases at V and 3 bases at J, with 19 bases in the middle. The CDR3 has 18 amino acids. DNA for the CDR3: TGCGCCAGCAGCCAAGATTGGGGCCGGGGGGCTGGGACAGATACGCAGTATTTT. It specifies CASSQDWGRGAGTDTQYF.

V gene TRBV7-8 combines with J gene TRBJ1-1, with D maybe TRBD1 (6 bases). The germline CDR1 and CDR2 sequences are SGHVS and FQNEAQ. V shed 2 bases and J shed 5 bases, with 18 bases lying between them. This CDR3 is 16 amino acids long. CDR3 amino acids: CASSLKVNGGRTEAFF. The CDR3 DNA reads TGTGCCAGCAGCTTAAAGGTGAATGGGGGGCGTACTGAAGCTTTCTTT.

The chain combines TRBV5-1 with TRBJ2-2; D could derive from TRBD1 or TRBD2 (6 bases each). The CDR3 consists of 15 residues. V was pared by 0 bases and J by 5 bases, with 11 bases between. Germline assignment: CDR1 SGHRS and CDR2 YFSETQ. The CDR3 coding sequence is TGCGCCAGCAGCTTGGTCGGGGGCGAGACCGGGGAGCTGTTTTTT. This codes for CASSLVGGETGELFF. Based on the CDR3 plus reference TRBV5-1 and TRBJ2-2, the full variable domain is KAGVTQTPRYLIKTRGQQVTLSCSPISGHRSVSWYQQTPGQGLQFLFEYFSETQRNKGNFPGRFSGRQFSNSRSEMNVSTLELGDSALYLCASSLVGGETGELFFGEGSRLTVL.

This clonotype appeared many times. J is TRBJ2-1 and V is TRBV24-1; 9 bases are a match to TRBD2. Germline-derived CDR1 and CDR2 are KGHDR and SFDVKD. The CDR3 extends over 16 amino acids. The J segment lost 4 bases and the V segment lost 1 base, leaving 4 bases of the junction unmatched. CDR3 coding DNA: TGTGCCACCAGTGATTTCGGGCTAGCGGGGTACAATGAGCAGTTCTTC. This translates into CATSDFGLAGYNEQFF.

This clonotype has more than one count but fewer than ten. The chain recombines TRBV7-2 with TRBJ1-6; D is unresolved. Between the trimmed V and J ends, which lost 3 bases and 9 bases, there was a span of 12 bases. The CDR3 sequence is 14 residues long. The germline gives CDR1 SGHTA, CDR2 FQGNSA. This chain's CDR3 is CASSFPEVPSPLHF. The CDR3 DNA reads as TGTGCCAGCAGCTTCCCCGAGGTCCCTTCACCCCTCCACTTT.

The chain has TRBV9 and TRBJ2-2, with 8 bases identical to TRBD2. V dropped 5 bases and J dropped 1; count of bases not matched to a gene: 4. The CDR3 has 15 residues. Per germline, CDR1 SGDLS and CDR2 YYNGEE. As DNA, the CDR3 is TGTGCCAGCAGAGGTAGCGGGATGAACACCGGGGAGCTGTTTTTT. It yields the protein CASRGSGMNTGELFF. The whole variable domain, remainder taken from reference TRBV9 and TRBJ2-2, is DSGVTQTPKHLITATGQRVTLRCSPRSGDLSVYWYQQSLDQGLQFLIQYYNGEERAKGNILERFSAQQFPDLHSELNLSSLELGDSALYFCASRGSGMNTGELFFGEGSRLTVL.

In nucleotides, the CDR3 is TGTGCCAGCAGACCTGGGGGGCAAGCTGGAAACACCATATATTTT. Its translation is CASRPGGQAGNTIYF. The gene calls are TRBV28 and TRBJ1-3; tentative D call: TRBD1 (6 bases). V was shortened by 6 bases and J by 2 bases, with 14 bases between the two germline ends. The CDR3 contains 15 residues. Germline-derived CDR1 and CDR2 are MDHEN and SYDVKM.

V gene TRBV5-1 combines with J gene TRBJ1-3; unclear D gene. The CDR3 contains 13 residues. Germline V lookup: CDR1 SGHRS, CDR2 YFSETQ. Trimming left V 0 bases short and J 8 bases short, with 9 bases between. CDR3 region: CASSLGDGDTIYF. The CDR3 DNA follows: TGCGCCAGCAGCTTGGGTGACGGGGACACCATATATTTT.

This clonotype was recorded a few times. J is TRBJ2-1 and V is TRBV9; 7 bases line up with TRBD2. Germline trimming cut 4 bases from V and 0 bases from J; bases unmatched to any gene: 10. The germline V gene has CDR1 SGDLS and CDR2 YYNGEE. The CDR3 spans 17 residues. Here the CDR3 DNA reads TGTGCCAGCAGCCCCGGGGGGACCGTGAGCTCCTACAATGAGCAGTTCTTC. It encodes CASSPGGTVSSYNEQFF.

The CDR3 protein is CASSPGTGWDEQYF. DNA of the CDR3: TGTGCCAGTAGCCCCGGGACAGGATGGGACGAGCAGTACTTC. This sequence joins TRBV19 and TRBJ2-7; TRBD1 matches at 8 bases. The germline CDR1 and CDR2 sequences are LNHDA and SQIVND (reference sequence). This CDR3 is built from 14 residues. With 6 bases clipped from V and 5 bases from J, the junction kept 9 bases outside the gene matches.

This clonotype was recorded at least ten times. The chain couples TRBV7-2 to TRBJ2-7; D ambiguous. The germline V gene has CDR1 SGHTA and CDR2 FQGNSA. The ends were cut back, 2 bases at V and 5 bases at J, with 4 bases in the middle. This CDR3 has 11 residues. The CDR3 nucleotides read TGTGCCAGCAGCTTATGGGACGAGCAGTACTTC. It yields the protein CASSLWDEQYF. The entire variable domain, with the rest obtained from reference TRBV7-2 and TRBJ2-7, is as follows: GAGVSQSPSNKVTEKGKDVELRCDPISGHTALYWYRQSLGQGLEFLIYFQGNSAPDKSGLPSDRFSAERTGGSVSTLTIQRTQQEDSAVYLCASSLWDEQYFGPGTRLTVT.

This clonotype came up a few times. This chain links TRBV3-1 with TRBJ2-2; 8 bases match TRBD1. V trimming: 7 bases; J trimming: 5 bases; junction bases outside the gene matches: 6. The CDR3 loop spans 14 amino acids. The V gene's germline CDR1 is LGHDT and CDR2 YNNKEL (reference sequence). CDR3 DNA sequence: TGTGCCAGCAACCAGGGGGCGAGTACCGGGGAGCTGTTTTTT. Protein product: CASNQGASTGELFF.

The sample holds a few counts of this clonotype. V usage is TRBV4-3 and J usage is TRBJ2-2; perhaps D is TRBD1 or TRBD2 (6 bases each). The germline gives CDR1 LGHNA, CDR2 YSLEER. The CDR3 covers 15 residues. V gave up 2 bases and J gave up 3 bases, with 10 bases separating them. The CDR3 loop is CASSQRGEDTGELFF. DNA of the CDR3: TGCGCCAGCAGCCAAAGGGGGGAGGACACCGGGGAGCTGTTTTTT.